These 28 T cell receptor beta chains were sequenced from one sample in a study of T cell changes during pregnancy in multiple sclerosis. Assay used: immunoSEQ multiplex PCR; TCRdb lists only in-frame clones, some missing. The sample yields 39,000 or so clones, 90% to 95% seen once. The input for sequencing was CD8+ T cells from peripheral blood mononuclear cells, taken in the third trimester of pregnancy. The receptors derive from a female donor with multiple sclerosis, enrolled in a pregnancy study.

The chain has TRBV2 and TRBJ2-3; TRBD2 agrees at 8 bases. Germline values: CDR1 SNHLY, CDR2 FYNNEI. This CDR3 has 15 residues. J was trimmed by 2 bases and V by 4 bases; bases with no gene match: 5. The chain's CDR3 is CASSVAGGLTDTQYF. CDR3 nucleotides: TGTGCCAGCAGTGTTGCGGGAGGCCTCACAGATACGCAGTATTTT.

In its sample, this clone was seen once. The V and J genes are TRBV6-1 and TRBJ1-2; no firm D call. Trimming shortened V by 2 bases and J by 0 bases, and 10 bases separated the two germline ends. Per germline, CDR1 MNHNS and CDR2 SASEGT. This CDR3 has 15 amino acids. CDR3 in amino acids: CASSELGSSNYGYTF. CDR3 DNA sequence: TGTGCCAGCAGTGAACTTGGCAGTTCTAACTATGGCTACACCTTC.

V is TRBV5-5 and J is TRBJ2-7, with D maybe TRBD2 (5 bases). In germline, CDR1 is SGHKS, CDR2 YYEKEE (reference sequence). The CDR3 spans 12 residues. V lost 2 bases to trimming and J lost 3 bases, with 6 bases between them. CDR3 coding DNA: TGTGCCAGCAGCTTCGAGGGCTACGAGCAGTACTTC. Translating it yields CASSFEGYEQYF.

The V gene is TRBV5-4, the J gene TRBJ2-7; 11 nucleotides match TRBD2. Germline-derived CDR1 and CDR2 are SGHNT and YYREEE (reference sequence). V shed 2 bases, J shed 2 bases, and the junction held 3 bases outside the gene matches. This CDR3 comprises 15 residues. The CDR3 nucleotides are TGTGCCAGCAGCTTTGGGACTAGCGGTACCTACGAGCAGTACTTC. Translated: CASSFGTSGTYEQYF.

The chain carries TRBV7-9 and TRBJ1-2; 7 bases map to TRBD1. The CDR3 is 13 amino acids. Germline V gene data show CDR1 as SEHNR and CDR2 as FQNEAQ (reference sequence). V shed 1 base and J 8 bases; nucleotides not matched to a gene: 4. In DNA, the CDR3 is TGTGCCAGCAGCTTAGGACAGGGACGGGGCTACACCTTC. Translation: CASSLGQGRGYTF.

This chain connects TRBV29-1 to TRBJ2-2, with D maybe TRBD1 (5 bases). CDR1 and CDR2 from the germline V gene are SQVTM and ANQGSEA. V gave up 4 bases and J gave up 6 bases, with 15 bases separating them. This CDR3 has 14 amino acids. The CDR3 loop is CSVVFPQGSGELFF. Written as DNA, the CDR3 is TGCAGCGTTGTGTTCCCCCAGGGTTCCGGGGAGCTGTTTTTT.

V is TRBV5-1 and J is TRBJ2-1, with 8 bases fitting TRBD2. There are 16 residues in the CDR3. Germline V CDR1 and CDR2: SGHRS, YFSETQ. The trim removed 0 bases at V and 0 bases at J, leaving 2 bases unmatched. The CDR3 DNA reads as TGCGCCAGCAGCTTGGCACTAGCGGCCTCCTACAATGAGCAGTTCTTC. Translating gives CASSLALAASYNEQFF.

This clone was counted once. The chain uses TRBV6-5 and TRBJ1-6; D perhaps matches TRBD1 (6 bases). Trimming took off 2 bases at V and 9 bases at J, with 8 bases between the two ends. Germline assignment: CDR1 MNHEY and CDR2 SVGAGI. The length of the CDR3 is 13 residues. This CDR3 reads CASSYGGASPLHF. CDR3 sequence (DNA): TGTGCCAGCAGTTACGGGGGGGCTTCACCCCTCCACTTT.

The chain carries TRBV7-3 and TRBJ2-3, with a weak D call TRBD2 (7 bases). Per germline, CDR1 SGHTA and CDR2 FQGTGA. V lost 1 base and J lost 6, with 20 bases in between. The CDR3 contains 17 residues. The CDR3 DNA is TGTGCCAGCAGCTTAAGGCCTGTGGGGGGGCAATCGGATACGCAGTATTTT. Its protein product is CASSLRPVGGQSDTQYF.

The chain recombines TRBV6-5 with TRBJ2-7; TRBD2 might be the D (5 bases). The CDR3 runs 14 residues. CDR1 and CDR2 (germline): MNHEY, SVGAGI. The V and J ends lost 2 bases and 1 base respectively, with 9 bases between them. As DNA, the CDR3 is TGTGCCAGCAGTTACGGGAGTCTTTCCTACGAGCAGTACTTC. It is translated as CASSYGSLSYEQYF.

The chain recombines TRBV14 with TRBJ2-1, with 8 bases matching TRBD2. V was clipped by 4 bases and J by 4 bases; unmatched bases: 6. Germline assignment: CDR1 SGHDN and CDR2 FVKESK. The CDR3 is 15 amino acids. CDR3 nucleotides: TGTGCCAGCAGCCCTACAGCGGGGGAATACAATGAGCAGTTCTTC. Amino acids: CASSPTAGEYNEQFF.

DNA for the CDR3: TGTGCCAGCAGTACGGGACTGAACTCCGAGCAGTACTTC. It translates to CASSTGLNSEQYF. The gene calls are TRBV5-4 and TRBJ2-7, with TRBD2 as a possible D gene (6 bases). This CDR3 is built from 13 residues. Trimming stripped 5 bases from V and 6 bases from J, with 15 bases between. The germline CDR1 and CDR2 sequences are SGHNT and YYREEE (reference sequence).

In DNA, the CDR3 is TGTGCCAGCAACCAGATGACATGGGGCAAGGGTACTGAAGCTTTCTTT. This sequence encodes CASNQMTWGKGTEAFF. J is TRBJ1-1 and V is TRBV28, with TRBD1 as a possible D gene (5 bases). This CDR3 has 16 amino acids. In germline, CDR1 is MDHEN, CDR2 SYDVKM. Trimming pared 7 bases from V and 5 bases from J, leaving 23 bases between.

The chain employs TRBV6-5 and TRBJ2-5, with D possibly matching TRBD1 (5 bases). V was trimmed by 2 bases and J by 5 bases, leaving 15 bases between them. The CDR3 extends over 15 amino acids. Germline V lookup: CDR1 MNHEY, CDR2 SVGAGI. CDR3 loop: CASSYAQGSRETQYF. CDR3 bases: TGTGCCAGCAGTTACGCTCAGGGTTCGAGGGAGACCCAGTACTTC.

The chain carries TRBV2 and TRBJ1-5; D remains unclear. The CDR3 has 14 residues. Trimming cost V 1 base and J 2 bases, with 6 bases left between them. Germline V lookup: CDR1 SNHLY, CDR2 FYNNEI. Here the CDR3 reads CASSEGQGNQPQHF. The CDR3 DNA reads as TGTGCCAGCAGTGAAGGCCAGGGCAATCAGCCCCAGCATTTT.

V is TRBV28 and J is TRBJ2-3, with a weak D call TRBD2 (5 bases). The V end lost 3 bases, the J end lost 2 bases, and 15 bases lay between the germline ends. Germline V gives CDR1 MDHEN, CDR2 SYDVKM. The CDR3 runs to 16 residues. This CDR3 reads CASSFAASPNTDTQYF. DNA of the CDR3: TGTGCCAGCAGTTTTGCGGCTAGCCCTAACACAGATACGCAGTATTTT.

The chain uses TRBV5-6 and TRBJ2-3; a possible D gene is TRBD2 (5 bases). CDR3 length: 15 residues. Germline assignment: CDR1 SGHDT and CDR2 YYEEEE. Trimming removed 1 base at V and 0 bases at J, with 9 bases between. The chain's CDR3 is CASSLKAGSTDTQYF. CDR3 bases: TGTGCCAGCAGCTTGAAGGCGGGTAGCACAGATACGCAGTATTTT.

The genes are TRBV7-8 and TRBJ2-1; 10 nucleotides agree with TRBD2. This CDR3 is built from 16 residues. Germline lookup yields CDR1 SGHVS and CDR2 FQNEAQ. The trim removed 0 bases at V and 4 bases at J, leaving 3 bases unmatched. Here the CDR3 DNA reads TGTGCCAGCAGCTTAGCACTAGCGGGACCTTACAATGAGCAGTTCTTC. Protein sequence: CASSLALAGPYNEQFF. Variable domain in full (rest from reference TRBV7-8 and TRBJ2-1): GAGVSQSPRYKVAKRGQDVALRCDPISGHVSLFWYQQALGQGPEFLTYFQNEAQLDKSGLPSDRFFAERPEGSVSTLKIQRTQQEDSAVYLCASSLALAGPYNEQFFGPGTRLTVL.

J is TRBJ2-1 and V is TRBV29-1; 7 bases are shared with TRBD2. The length of the CDR3 is 13 residues. V trimming: 6 bases; J trimming: 4 bases; junction bases outside the gene matches: 6. CDR1 SQVTM and CDR2 ANQGSEA come from the germline V gene. The CDR3 is CSVQGGVYNEQFF. CDR3 nucleotide sequence: TGCAGCGTCCAGGGAGGGGTATACAATGAGCAGTTCTTC.

The rearrangement uses TRBV27 and TRBJ2-7, with D possibly being TRBD1 (5 bases). CDR3 length equals 13 residues. CDR1 is MNHEY, CDR2 SMNVEV, per germline (reference sequence). V was trimmed by 6 bases and J by 6 bases, leaving 15 bases between them. DNA for the CDR3: TGTGCCAGCAGCCCAGGGCGGACGGGCGAGCAGTACTTC. This sequence encodes CASSPGRTGEQYF.

This clone is a singleton in its sample. The gene calls are TRBV6-6 and TRBJ2-1; D gene ambiguous. Germline CDR1 is MNHNY and CDR2 is SVGAGI (reference sequence). The CDR3 has 16 amino acids. Trimming took off 0 bases at V and 5 bases at J, with 14 bases between the two ends. The CDR3 region has the DNA TGTGCCAGCAGTTACTCCCTAGACTTGCTTAACAATGAGCAGTTCTTC. Translating gives CASSYSLDLLNNEQFF.

The gene calls are TRBV27 and TRBJ2-6, with D hard to call. The germline gives CDR1 MNHEY, CDR2 SMNVEV (reference sequence). The V end lost 8 bases, the J end lost 0 bases, and 8 bases lay between the germline ends. CDR3 length: 14 amino acids. This chain's CDR3 is CASSQASGANVLTF. CDR3 nucleotide sequence: TGTGCCAGCTCCCAGGCCTCTGGGGCCAACGTCCTGACTTTC. Supplemented by reference TRBV27 and TRBJ2-6, the full variable domain reads EAQVTQNPRYLITVTGKKLTVTCSQNMNHEYMSWYRQDPGLGLRQIYYSMNVEVTDKGDVPEGYKVSRKEKRNFPLILESPSPNQTSLYFCASSQASGANVLTFGAGSRLTVL.

As concerns this clone: A read error may account for a junction end that differs from germline. This chain uses TRBV7-7 with TRBJ2-7; 8 nucleotides agree with TRBD1. Germline lookup yields CDR1 SSHAT and CDR2 FNYEAQ (reference sequence). The CDR3 has 15 amino acids. The DNA for the CDR3 is TGTGCTAGCAGCTTAGGGGCAGGGGGCGAATACGAGCAGTACTTC. Its protein product is CASSLGAGGEYEQYF. Looking up the rest from reference TRBV7-7 and TRBJ2-7 gives the full variable domain: GAGVSQSPRYKVTKRGQDVTLRCDPISSHATLYWYQQALGQGPEFLTYFNYEAQPDKSGLPSDRFSAERPEGSISTLTIQRTEQRDSAMYRCASSLGAGGEYEQYFGPGTRLTVT.

This chain joins TRBV7-6 and TRBJ2-3; a weak D match, TRBD2 (5 bases). CDR1 SGHVS and CDR2 FNYEAQ come from the germline V gene. The CDR3 is 15 amino acids. V lost 5 bases to trimming and J lost 2 bases, with 14 bases between them. The CDR3 sequence: CASSPSGLNTDTQYF. The CDR3 DNA reads as TGTGCCAGCAGCCCGAGCGGTCTTAACACAGATACGCAGTATTTT.

J is TRBJ2-2 and V is TRBV4-3, with 11 bases matching TRBD2. The CDR3 has 18 amino acids. J was trimmed by 5 bases and V by 0 bases; bases with no gene match: 8. The germline V gene encodes CDR1 LGHNA and CDR2 YSLEER. The CDR3 is CASSQDLAGGAGTGELFF. In nucleotides, the CDR3 is TGCGCCAGCAGCCAAGACCTAGCGGGAGGAGCGGGTACCGGGGAGCTGTTTTTT.

The CDR3 DNA follows: TGTGCCAGCAGTTTATTCGGGGGTGGATCCACAGATACGCAGTATTTT. Protein sequence: CASSLFGGGSTDTQYF. The genes are TRBV28 and TRBJ2-3; possibly TRBD2 for D (6 bases). V lost 1 base, J lost 2 bases, and 13 bases lay in between. The germline V gene encodes CDR1 MDHEN and CDR2 SYDVKM. The CDR3 is 16 residues long.

V is TRBV9 and J is TRBJ1-2; TRBD1 matches 9 bases. Germline V lookup: CDR1 SGDLS, CDR2 YYNGEE. The CDR3 has 15 residues. The J segment lost 7 bases and the V segment lost 0 bases, leaving 7 bases of the junction unmatched. CDR3 residues: CASSVGLTGGTGYTF. CDR3 bases: TGTGCCAGCAGCGTAGGGTTGACAGGGGGGACTGGCTACACCTTC. Together with reference TRBV9 and TRBJ1-2, the CDR3 gives the full variable domain: DSGVTQTPKHLITATGQRVTLRCSPRSGDLSVYWYQQSLDQGLQFLIQYYNGEERAKGNILERFSAQQFPDLHSELNLSSLELGDSALYFCASSVGLTGGTGYTFGSGTRLTVV.

The chain carries TRBV6-5 and TRBJ2-2; 8 bases agree with TRBD2. CDR1 is MNHEY, CDR2 SVGAGI, per germline. The CDR3 is 15 residues long. The V and J ends lost 6 bases and 5 bases, in that order; junction bases with no gene match: 8. The CDR3 coding sequence is TGTGCCAGCAGACCGGGGGGGAGGTGGACCGGGGAGCTGTTTTTT. This codes for CASRPGGRWTGELFF.